Listed below are T cell receptor beta chains from one sample, sequenced in a study of control samples from healthy donors and cancer patients. Here immunoSEQ multiplex PCR was the method, and the copy in TCRdb shows in-frame clones only, minus some. The data hold 120,000 or so clones, with less than 90% observed a single time. The sample was blood. Every receptor here comes from a man aged 18-30 years in good health. CDR3s include the opening cysteine and the closing phenylalanine or tryptophan. A D gene is named only where the DNA matches it firmly. A row's size may be missing; if present it is once, few, many or a size class.

clone_size d_call j_call v_call cdr3_aa cdr3_nt
- - TRBJ1-6 TRBV5-1 CASSLEGYNSPLHF TGCGCCAGCAGCTTGGAGGGCTATAATTCACCCCTCCACTTT
- - TRBJ2-7 TRBV9 CASSPRDTLSYEQYF TGTGCCAGCAGCCCCCGGGACACTTTATCCTACGAGCAGTACTTC
few - TRBJ1-1 TRBV6-1 CASSETFRGTTEAFF TGTGCCAGCAGTGAAACTTTTAGGGGGACCACTGAAGCTTTCTTT
- TRBD1 TRBJ1-2 TRBV10-2 CASTLRAEGQGGNYTF TGCGCCAGCACCTTAAGGGCAGAAGGACAGGGGGGAAACTACACCTTC
- - TRBJ1-1 TRBV29-1 CSVVKGMAEAFF TGCAGCGTTGTGAAGGGAATGGCCGAAGCTTTCTTT
- TRBD1 TRBJ1-5 TRBV19 CASSITGAGQPQHF TGTGCCAGTAGTATCACAGGGGCAGGTCAGCCCCAGCATTTT
- TRBD2 TRBJ2-3 TRBV10-3 CAINPGLAGGTDTQYF TGTGCCATCAATCCGGGACTAGCGGGTGGCACAGATACGCAGTATTTT
- TRBD2 TRBJ2-1 TRBV7-3 CASSSSGAYNEQFF TGTGCCAGCAGCTCTAGCGGAGCTTACAATGAGCAGTTCTTC
once - TRBJ1-2 TRBV30 CAWGYGYTF TGTGCCTGGGGCTATGGCTACACCTTC
- TRBD1 TRBJ1-2 TRBV19 CASSDYRGRQAGYTF TGTGCCAGTAGTGACTACAGGGGGCGTCAGGCTGGCTACACCTTC
- TRBD1 TRBJ2-7 TRBV6-1 CASSEIQGAWEQYF TGTGCCAGCAGTGAGATACAGGGGGCCTGGGAGCAGTACTTC
- - TRBJ2-6 TRBV3-1/TRBV3-2 CASSQGPPGATGANVLTF TGTGCCAGCAGCCAAGGCCCCCCGGGGGCCACTGGGGCCAACGTCCTGACTTTC
- - TRBJ2-2 TRBV21-1 CASSAAGTGYTGELFF TGTGCCAGCAGCGCTGCCGGGACAGGATACACCGGGGAGCTGTTTTTT
- TRBD1 TRBJ1-6 TRBV10-2 CASSRQGAKPSPLHF TGCGCCAGCAGTCGACAGGGGGCGAAGCCTTCACCCCTCCACTTT
few - TRBJ1-2 TRBV4-1 CASSIRAERNYGYTF TGCGCCAGCAGCATCCGAGCAGAACGTAACTATGGCTACACCTTC
- - TRBJ1-5 TRBV7-2 CASSLMGQPQHF TGTGCCAGCAGCTTAATGGGTCAGCCCCAGCATTTT
once - TRBJ2-1 TRBV6-1 CASSSQYNEQFF TGTGCCAGCAGTTCACAGTACAATGAGCAGTTCTTC
once TRBD1 TRBJ2-7 TRBV7-9 CASSLPRGQGFYEQYF TGTGCCAGCAGCCTCCCCCGGGGACAGGGATTTTACGAGCAGTACTTC
- - TRBJ2-7 TRBV11-2 CASTPYLSSYEQYF TGTGCCAGCACCCCCTATCTATCCTCCTACGAGCAGTACTTC
- - TRBJ1-1 TRBV25-1 CASSRGALEAFF TGTGCCAGCAGTCGGGGGGCTTTGGAAGCTTTCTTT
- - TRBJ2-2 TRBV12-3/TRBV12-4 CASSLANTGELFF TGTGCCAGCAGTTTGGCAAACACCGGGGAGCTGTTTTTT
- - TRBJ1-5 TRBV15 CATSRDRSSNQPQHF TGTGCCACCAGCAGAGATCGCAGTAGCAATCAGCCCCAGCATTTT
- TRBD2 TRBJ2-1 TRBV10-2 CASSRTSGSYNEQFF TGCGCCAGCAGCCGAACTAGCGGCTCCTACAATGAGCAGTTCTTC
- TRBD2 TRBJ2-1 TRBV6-2/TRBV6-3 CASSPLSGSSYNEQFF TGTGCCAGCAGCCCCCTTAGCGGGAGCTCCTACAATGAGCAGTTCTTC
- - TRBJ2-3 TRBV24-1 CATMSTDTQYF TGTGCCACCATGAGCACAGATACGCAGTATTTT
- - TRBJ1-2 TRBV4-3 CASSQDYNQGGGNYGYTF TGCGCCAGCAGCCAGGACTATAACCAGGGAGGAGGTAACTATGGCTACACCTTC
- TRBD1 TRBJ2-5 TRBV6-5 CASGAGTDYKETQYF TGTGCCAGCGGAGCCGGGACAGACTACAAAGAGACCCAGTACTTC